The 28 T cell receptor beta chains reported below all come from one sample, sequenced in a study of control samples from healthy donors and cancer patients. Sequenced by immunoSEQ multiplex PCR; TCRdb stores in-frame clones only, minus some. The sample consists of about 110,000 clones, approximately 90% of them appearing once. What was sequenced was blood. The receptors derive from a human donor in good health. The donor label of this sample is uncertain.

The chain links TRBV18 to TRBJ1-3; D is perhaps TRBD1 (5 bases). The germline V and J ends were trimmed by 3 bases and 0 bases, with 21 bases remaining between them. CDR1 is KGHSH and CDR2 is LQKENI in the germline V gene. The CDR3 has 19 amino acids. This CDR3 is CASSPLTRGVSRSGNTIYF. The CDR3 DNA reads TGTGCCAGCTCACCTTTAACTCGAGGGGTTTCCCGCTCTGGAAACACCATATATTTT.

The rearrangement joins TRBV7-9 to TRBJ1-1; unclear D gene. The CDR3 length is 16 residues. Trimming took off 0 bases at V and 4 bases at J, with 15 bases between the two ends. Per germline, CDR1 SEHNR and CDR2 FQNEAQ (reference sequence). The CDR3 here is CASSLAQVRSVTEAFF. CDR3 bases: TGTGCCAGCAGCTTAGCGCAAGTTAGGAGTGTCACTGAAGCTTTCTTT.

This sequence joins TRBV19 and TRBJ1-1, with D uncertain. Trimming took 5 bases from V and 2 from J, leaving 18 bases between them. The CDR3 extends over 16 amino acids. CDR1 is LNHDA and CDR2 is SQIVND in the germline V gene (reference sequence). CDR3 loop: CASSPPGRAYNTEAFF. CDR3 DNA sequence: TGTGCCAGTAGTCCGCCTGGTCGAGCGTACAACACTGAAGCTTTCTTT.

The chain recombines TRBV27 with TRBJ2-1; TRBD1 matches 7 bases. The J segment lost 0 bases and the V segment lost 5 bases, leaving 7 bases of the junction unmatched. The length of the CDR3 is 16 residues. Germline V gene lookup returns CDR1 MNHEY and CDR2 SMNVEV (reference sequence). This chain's CDR3 is CASSPRDSSSYNEQFF. The CDR3 DNA reads TGTGCCAGCAGTCCCCGGGACAGCAGCTCCTACAATGAGCAGTTCTTC.

The chain joins TRBV30 to TRBJ1-6; 8 nucleotides agree with TRBD1. V lost 4 bases to trimming and J lost 8 bases; unmatched junction nucleotides: 10. There are 15 residues in the CDR3. Germline CDR1 reads GTSNPN; CDR2 reads SVGIG (reference sequence). The CDR3 sequence is CAWTGQGLGDSPLHF. Here the CDR3 DNA reads TGTGCCTGGACCGGACAGGGTTTAGGGGATTCACCCCTCCACTTT.

The V and J genes are TRBV28 and TRBJ1-5, with 7 positions matching TRBD1. V gave up 2 bases and J gave up 7 bases; unmatched junction bases: 8. This CDR3 region has 15 residues. Per the germline V gene, CDR1 is MDHEN and CDR2 is SYDVKM. In DNA, the CDR3 is TGTGCCAGCAGTTTAGGGGGACAGCGAGGACAGCCCCAGCATTTT. Translating it yields CASSLGGQRGQPQHF.

This clone was recorded once. The chain has TRBV21-1 and TRBJ2-7; TRBD2 was called by the table and not checked on the DNA. TRBV21-1 is a pseudogene segment. The CDR3 sequence is 16 residues long. The CDR3 DNA is TGTGCCAGCAGCAACACTAGCGGGGGGGGCTCCTACGAGCAGTACGTC. It is translated as CASSNTSGGGSYEQYV.

The chain couples TRBV3-1 (or the pseudogene TRBV3-2) to TRBJ2-6; D remains ambiguous. This CDR3 spans 16 amino acids. V was pared by 2 bases and J by 0 bases, with 8 bases between. Germline lookup yields CDR1 LGHDT and CDR2 YNNKEL (reference sequence). CDR3 loop: CASSQTSVSGANVLTF. As DNA, the CDR3 is TGTGCCAGCAGCCAAACCTCAGTCTCTGGGGCCAACGTCCTGACTTTC.

This clone was counted a single time. This chain joins TRBV6-6 and TRBJ2-2; D gene uncertain. The CDR3 spans 14 residues. Trimming removed 8 bases at V and 3 bases at J, with 13 bases between. Germline lookup yields CDR1 MNHNY and CDR2 SVGAGI (reference sequence). This chain's CDR3 is CASFITGYTGELFF. CDR3 bases: TGTGCCAGCTTTATCACTGGGTACACCGGGGAGCTGTTTTTT.

The J gene is TRBJ2-2, the V gene TRBV19, with 10 bases that match TRBD1. J gave up 4 bases and V 6 bases, and 8 bases lay outside the gene matches. In germline, CDR1 is LNHDA, CDR2 SQIVND (reference sequence). The CDR3 totals 16 residues. The CDR3 protein is CASRSWTGGVTGELFF. The CDR3 nucleotides are TGTGCCAGTAGAAGCTGGACAGGGGGTGTCACCGGGGAGCTGTTTTTT.

This rearrangement joins TRBV6-6 to TRBJ2-2, with D unresolved. The CDR3 extends over 11 amino acids. The V gene's germline CDR1 is MNHNY and CDR2 SVGAGI (reference sequence). V gave up 10 bases and J gave up 1 base, with 4 bases separating them. CDR3 loop: CATMNTGELFF. For the CDR3, the DNA is TGTGCCACCATGAACACCGGGGAGCTGTTTTTT.

The chain recombines TRBV5-5 with TRBJ1-5; a possible D gene is TRBD1 (5 bases). The CDR3 extends over 15 amino acids. The V and J ends lost 6 bases and 1 base respectively, with 14 bases between them. Germline assignment: CDR1 SGHKS and CDR2 YYEKEE (reference sequence). CDR3 amino acids: CASTLRGSSNQPQHF. Written as DNA, the CDR3 is TGTGCCAGCACCCTGCGGGGGTCGAGCAATCAGCCCCAGCATTTT. Full variable domain (remainder filled in from reference TRBV5-5 and TRBJ1-5): DAGVTQSPTHLIKTRGQQVTLRCSPISGHKSVSWYQQVLGQGPQFIFQYYEKEERGRGNFPDRFSARQFPNYSSELNVNALLLGDSALYLCASTLRGSSNQPQHFGDGTRLSIL.

This chain joins TRBV18 and TRBJ2-6; maybe TRBD1 (5 bases). V shed 3 bases and J shed 4 bases, with 19 bases lying between them. This CDR3 has 18 amino acids. Germline CDR1 KGHSH, CDR2 LQKENI. This CDR3 reads CASSPRTHDTGGANVLTF. CDR3 DNA: TGTGCCAGCTCACCGAGGACACACGACACTGGAGGGGCCAACGTCCTGACTTTC.

This chain connects TRBV30 to TRBJ2-5; a weak D match, TRBD1 (5 bases). CDR1 is GTSNPN, CDR2 SVGIG, per germline (reference sequence). CDR3 length equals 15 residues. Trimming removed 0 bases from V and 2 bases from J, with 13 bases in between. DNA for the CDR3: TGTGCCTGGAGTGTACCCCGACAGTTACAAGAGACCCAGTACTTC. Translation: CAWSVPRQLQETQYF.

The count of this clone is one. The rearrangement links TRBV6-5 to TRBJ1-1; D is unresolved. The length of the CDR3 is 13 residues. The germline gives CDR1 MNHEY, CDR2 SVGAGI. Trimming pared 7 bases from V and 2 bases from J, leaving 11 bases between. For the CDR3, the DNA is TGTGCCAGCAACGGATTCGGAAACACTGAAGCTTTCTTT. It translates to CASNGFGNTEAFF.

The chain employs TRBV19 and TRBJ1-2, with D uncertain. The germline CDR1 and CDR2 sequences are LNHDA and SQIVND (reference sequence). The V and J ends lost 2 bases and 3 bases respectively, with 10 bases between them. The CDR3 is made up of 14 amino acids. Written as DNA, the CDR3 is TGTGCCAGTAGTATAATGGGGATCCACTATGGCTACACCTTC. Amino acid sequence: CASSIMGIHYGYTF. Complete variable domain (other parts from reference TRBV19 and TRBJ1-2): DGGITQSPKYLFRKEGQNVTLSCEQNLNHDAMYWYRQDPGQGLRLIYYSQIVNDFQKGDIAEGYSVSREKKESFPLTVTSAQKNPTAFYLCASSIMGIHYGYTFGSGTRLTVV.

V and J are TRBV19 and TRBJ1-3; the D gene is possibly TRBD1 (5 bases). The germline V and J ends were trimmed by 6 bases and 0 bases, with 6 bases remaining between them. Germline V gene lookup returns CDR1 LNHDA and CDR2 SQIVND (reference sequence). The CDR3 consists of 13 residues. CDR3 protein: CASRDISGNTIYF. The CDR3 coding sequence is TGTGCCAGTAGGGACATCTCTGGAAACACCATATATTTT.

The genes are TRBV28 and TRBJ1-5; D gene uncertain. The CDR3 runs 17 residues. Germline CDR1 is MDHEN and CDR2 is SYDVKM. V gave up 5 bases and J gave up 4 bases, with 21 bases separating them. The CDR3 protein is CASSPPGAGTGNQPQHF. As DNA, the CDR3 is TGTGCCAGCAGTCCCCCGGGAGCAGGAACGGGAAATCAGCCCCAGCATTTT.

The genes are TRBV11-2 and TRBJ1-6; no definite D call. There are 13 residues in the CDR3. Germline CDR1 reads SGHAT; CDR2 reads FQNNGV. With 0 bases removed from V and 14 bases from J, the gap between germline ends came to 11 bases. CDR3 bases: TGTGCCAGCAGCTTAGATCAGGAGGGAACCCTCCACTTT. Its translation is CASSLDQEGTLHF.

V and J are TRBV4-1 and TRBJ1-5; D uncertain. The CDR3 extends over 16 amino acids. Trimming stripped 4 bases from V and 2 bases from J, with 15 bases between. Germline CDR1 and CDR2: MGHRA and YSYEKL. This chain's CDR3 is CASSRREVFGNQPQHF. CDR3 nucleotides: TGCGCCAGCAGCCGAAGGGAGGTTTTCGGCAATCAGCCCCAGCATTTT.

The chain recombines TRBV30 with TRBJ1-3; TRBD1 aligns across 7 bases. The CDR3 length is 14 residues. Germline loops: CDR1 GTSNPN, CDR2 SVGIG (reference sequence). Trimming cost V 2 bases and J 9 bases; bases outside gene matches: 10. This chain's CDR3 is CAWSQGTAGRTIYF. The CDR3 bases are TGTGCCTGGAGTCAGGGGACAGCGGGGCGCACCATATATTTT.

This sequence joins TRBV5-8 and TRBJ1-4; TRBD1 might be the D (6 bases). The germline gives CDR1 SGHTS, CDR2 YDEGEE. Trimming took off 3 bases at V and 7 bases at J, with 19 bases between the two ends. There are 16 residues in the CDR3. The CDR3 DNA follows: TGTGCCAGCAGCTCGACCCAGGGGCGGGTTCGTGAAAAACTGTTTTTT. Protein: CASSSTQGRVREKLFF. The full variable domain, its missing parts supplied by reference TRBV5-8 and TRBJ1-4, is EAGVTQSPTHLIKTRGQQATLRCSPISGHTSVYWYQQALGLGLQFLLWYDEGEERNRGNFPPRFSGRQFPNYSSELNVNALELEDSALYLCASSSTQGRVREKLFFGSGTQLSVL.

The chain links TRBV7-2 to TRBJ1-2; D gene ambiguous. The CDR3 length is 15 residues. V was pared by 5 bases and J by 4 bases, with 17 bases between. Germline V gene data show CDR1 as SGHTA and CDR2 as FQGNSA. The CDR3 spells CASSEEDAGPYGYTF. CDR3 DNA sequence: TGTGCCAGCAGCGAGGAAGATGCAGGCCCCTATGGCTACACCTTC.

The chain employs TRBV14 and TRBJ1-6; a weak D match, TRBD1 (6 bases). The V end was cut by 4 bases, the J end by 10 bases, with 14 bases between. Germline values: CDR1 SGHDN, CDR2 FVKESK. CDR3 length: 14 residues. The CDR3 nucleotides read TGTGCCAGCAGCCTAACAGGGAGTGGCTCACCCCTCCACTTT. Amino acid sequence: CASSLTGSGSPLHF.

This chain joins TRBV20-1 and TRBJ1-1; 7 bases line up with TRBD1. V gave up 6 bases and J gave up 6 bases; unmatched junction bases: 4. The CDR3 length is 11 residues. CDR1 and CDR2 (germline): DFQATT, SNEGSKA (reference sequence). This CDR3 is CSASQGAEAFF. In DNA form, the CDR3 reads TGCAGTGCCTCTCAGGGGGCTGAAGCTTTCTTT.

V and J are TRBV7-9 and TRBJ1-2, with D possibly TRBD1 on 5 matching bases. V was clipped by 5 bases and J by 6 bases, with 13 bases between them. The germline V gene has CDR1 SEHNR and CDR2 FQNEAQ (reference sequence). This CDR3 spans 13 amino acids. DNA of the CDR3: TGTGCCAGCAGCCCGGAGATCAGGGATGGCTACACCTTC. Its translation is CASSPEIRDGYTF.

This clone was seen once. This chain connects TRBV19 to TRBJ1-1; unclear D gene. This CDR3 contains 14 residues. The germline V gene has CDR1 LNHDA and CDR2 SQIVND (reference sequence). V shed 1 base and J shed 0 bases, with 6 bases lying between them. CDR3 DNA: TGTGCCAGTAGTATAGGAGGGTTGAACACTGAAGCTTTCTTT. As protein: CASSIGGLNTEAFF.

This clone appeared a few times. This chain joins TRBV12-5 and TRBJ1-2, with D unresolved. Trimming took off 4 bases at V and 4 bases at J, with 16 bases between the two ends. From germline, CDR1 is LGHNT and CDR2 FRNRAP. The CDR3 totals 15 residues. CDR3 sequence reads: CASGSPGKPPYGYTF. The CDR3, as DNA: TGTGCTAGTGGTTCCCCGGGTAAGCCTCCCTATGGCTACACCTTC.